The 24 T cell receptor beta chains listed next were all sequenced from one sample in a study of T cell repertoires in MIS-A myocarditis. Using immunoSEQ multiplex PCR, the repertoire was profiled, and TCRdb retains in-frame clones only, with some absent. In the table there are some 6,100 clones, about 83% of which are singletons. The source material was interventricular septum heart tissue obtained at autopsy. The receptor source for this set is a man aged 18 to 29 with fulminant myocarditis from multisystem inflammatory syndrome in adults (MIS-A) after COVID-19.

The table lists this clone with a few counts. This chain links TRBV28 with TRBJ1-5; D is unclear. The germline gives CDR1 MDHEN, CDR2 SYDVKM. The CDR3 length is 13 residues. V was cut by 3 bases and J by 7 bases, with 10 bases left in between. In DNA form, the CDR3 reads TGTGCCAGCAGTTTCCGGGGTTACCAGCCCCAGCATTTT. It is translated as CASSFRGYQPQHF.

This CDR3 reads CASSSAGGVEQYF. The CDR3 DNA is TGTGCCAGCAGCTCCGCAGGAGGCGTGGAGCAGTACTTC. The chain links TRBV3-1 (or the pseudogene TRBV3-2) to TRBJ2-7, with D perhaps TRBD2 (5 bases). Trimming shortened V by 5 bases and J by 7 bases, and 15 bases separated the two germline ends. CDR1 LGHDT and CDR2 YNNKEL come from the germline V gene (reference sequence). The CDR3 contains 13 residues.

V is TRBV4-2 and J is TRBJ1-4; no reliable D call. The CDR3 extends over 14 amino acids. Germline V gene data show CDR1 as LGHNA and CDR2 as YNFKEQ. Trimming cost V 0 bases and J 12 bases, with 14 bases left between them. CDR3 coding DNA: TGTGCCAGCAGCCAAGATAAAGGTGTGGGTCAACTGTTTTTT. Translating gives CASSQDKGVGQLFF.

The chain carries TRBV5-5 and TRBJ2-7; TRBD2 is a possible D gene (5 bases). Trimming left V 0 bases short and J 4 bases short, with 11 bases between. Germline values: CDR1 SGHKS, CDR2 YYEKEE (reference sequence). This CDR3 has 14 amino acids. The chain's CDR3 is CASSLERVGYEQYF. The DNA for the CDR3 is TGTGCCAGCAGCTTGGAGAGGGTCGGGTACGAGCAGTACTTC.

This clone was detected only a few times. The rearrangement joins TRBV6-4 to TRBJ2-6; D possibly corresponds to TRBD2 (5 bases). V lost 0 bases and J 2 bases, leaving 8 bases between the germline ends. Germline CDR1 MRHNA, CDR2 SNTAGT. The CDR3 extends over 16 amino acids. As DNA, the CDR3 is TGTGCCAGCAGTGACTCTGGAGGAGCTGGGGCCAACGTCCTGACTTTC. Protein: CASSDSGGAGANVLTF.

V gene TRBV5-4 combines with J gene TRBJ2-5; D possibly corresponds to TRBD2 (6 bases). The ends were cut back, 0 bases at V and 2 bases at J, with 11 bases in the middle. The germline gives CDR1 SGHNT, CDR2 YYREEE (reference sequence). The CDR3 is 15 amino acids. CDR3 sequence: CASSLAAAGQETQYF. The CDR3 DNA follows: TGTGCCAGCAGCTTGGCGGCGGCGGGGCAAGAGACCCAGTACTTC.

This clone was detected once. The CDR3 DNA is TGTGCCAGCAGCTTCGGGGGCAACTACGAGCAGTACTTC. Amino acid sequence: CASSFGGNYEQYF. The chain recombines TRBV7-2 with TRBJ2-7; D may correspond to TRBD1 or TRBD2 (6 bases each). Germline V gene lookup returns CDR1 SGHTA and CDR2 FQGNSA. CDR3 length: 13 amino acids. V dropped 3 bases and J dropped 3 bases, with 9 bases sitting between them. Drawing the rest from reference TRBV7-2 and TRBJ2-7, the complete variable domain is GAGVSQSPSNKVTEKGKDVELRCDPISGHTALYWYRQSLGQGLEFLIYFQGNSAPDKSGLPSDRFSAERTGGSVSTLTIQRTQQEDSAVYLCASSFGGNYEQYFGPGTRLTVT.

The V and J genes are TRBV5-1 and TRBJ2-1, with 9 positions matching TRBD2. CDR1 is SGHRS, CDR2 YFSETQ, per germline. The CDR3 totals 17 residues. The V and J ends lost 4 bases and 9 bases, in that order; junction bases with no gene match: 17. The CDR3 region has the DNA TGCGCCAGCAGCCCCAATCCCGGGGGGGGTAGCGGGGGTGAGCAGTTCTTC. It encodes CASSPNPGGGSGGEQFF.

This clone showed up just a few times. The rearrangement joins TRBV27 to TRBJ1-1, with 12 bases matching TRBD1. The V gene's germline CDR1 is MNHEY and CDR2 SMNVEV (reference sequence). The length of the CDR3 is 15 residues. V shed 6 bases and J 0 bases; nucleotides not matched to a gene: 2. CDR3 DNA sequence: TGTGCCAGCAGCGGGACAGGGGGCCTGAACACTGAAGCTTTCTTT. Protein: CASSGTGGLNTEAFF.

V usage is TRBV7-2 and J usage is TRBJ2-6, with a weak D call TRBD2 (5 bases). Germline CDR1 and CDR2: SGHTA and FQGNSA. Deletions cut 4 bases from V and 2 bases from J, with 9 bases between. There are 15 residues in the CDR3. CDR3 protein: CASSSDGAGANVLTF. The CDR3 DNA follows: TGTGCCAGCAGCTCCGACGGGGCTGGGGCCAACGTCCTGACTTTC.

The chain is built from TRBV29-1 and TRBJ2-5; D gene ambiguous. Germline V gene sequence: CDR1 SQVTM, CDR2 ANQGSEA. This CDR3 has 15 residues. The germline V and J ends were trimmed by 5 bases and 2 bases, with 18 bases remaining between them. The CDR3 DNA follows: TGCAGCGTTCACCGACTCGTCGATGTTCAAGAGACCCAGTACTTC. Residues: CSVHRLVDVQETQYF.

V and J are TRBV5-4 and TRBJ1-6; possible D gene TRBD1, 5 bases. Trimming took 4 bases from V and 7 from J, leaving 12 bases between them. There are 14 residues in the CDR3. Germline CDR1 SGHNT, CDR2 YYREEE (reference sequence). CDR3 sequence (DNA): TGTGCCAGCAGCAAGGGGTCTAACAATTCACCCCTCCACTTT. It yields the protein CASSKGSNNSPLHF.

The gene calls are TRBV19 and TRBJ1-5; D possibly corresponds to TRBD1 (5 bases). This CDR3 region has 13 residues. Germline V gene lookup returns CDR1 LNHDA and CDR2 SQIVND (reference sequence). Trimming left V 1 base short and J 6 bases short, with 7 bases between. The DNA for the CDR3 is TGTGCCAGTAGTATAGGGACAACTCAGCCCCAGCATTTT. Translation: CASSIGTTQPQHF. Looking up the rest from reference TRBV19 and TRBJ1-5 gives the full variable domain: DGGITQSPKYLFRKEGQNVTLSCEQNLNHDAMYWYRQDPGQGLRLIYYSQIVNDFQKGDIAEGYSVSREKKESFPLTVTSAQKNPTAFYLCASSIGTTQPQHFGDGTRLSIL.

The J gene is TRBJ2-7, the V gene TRBV10-3; D might be TRBD1 (5 bases). The CDR3 consists of 14 residues. From germline, CDR1 is ENHRY and CDR2 SYGVKD. V shed 4 bases and J shed 3 bases, with 13 bases lying between them. CDR3 protein: CAISGQGQLYEQYF. The CDR3 region has the DNA TGTGCCATCAGTGGTCAAGGACAACTCTACGAGCAGTACTTC.

The J gene is TRBJ2-7, the V gene TRBV28, with TRBD1 matching over 7 bases. The J segment lost 4 bases and the V segment lost 1 base, leaving 10 bases of the junction unmatched. CDR3 size: 16 residues. Germline V gene data show CDR1 as MDHEN and CDR2 as SYDVKM. The CDR3 reads CASSLLRGRILYEQYF. The CDR3 bases are TGTGCCAGCAGTTTATTGAGGGGGCGGATTCTTTACGAGCAGTACTTC.

The chain uses TRBV20-1 and TRBJ1-1; D gene unclear. Germline CDR1 is DFQATT and CDR2 is SNEGSKA (reference sequence). The CDR3 extends over 11 amino acids. V was cut by 4 bases and J by 0 bases, with 3 bases left in between. Here the CDR3 reads CSAILNTEAFF. Written as DNA, the CDR3 is TGCAGTGCTATTTTGAACACTGAAGCTTTCTTT.

This clone is judged medium-sized (0.01 to 0.1%). This sequence joins TRBV21-1 and TRBJ2-3. TRBV21-1 is designated a pseudogene. CDR3 size: 14 residues. The CDR3 loop is CASSKVGGTDTQYF. Written as DNA, the CDR3 is TGTGCCAGCAGCAAAGTTGGGGGAACAGATACGCAGTATTTT.

The genes are TRBV5-1 and TRBJ2-3; D gene unclear. Germline values: CDR1 SGHRS, CDR2 YFSETQ. Trimming cost V 2 bases and J 10 bases, with 8 bases left between them. The CDR3 spans 11 residues. In DNA form, the CDR3 reads TGCGCCAGCAGCTTCAGCGAGGCGCAGTATTTT. The encoded protein is CASSFSEAQYF.

The rearrangement joins TRBV2 to TRBJ2-1; no clear D. The length of the CDR3 is 16 residues. Germline V gene lookup returns CDR1 SNHLY and CDR2 FYNNEI. V lost 6 bases and J lost 6, with 21 bases in between. CDR3 loop: CASRDQFLKAANEQFF. The CDR3 DNA is TGTGCCAGCAGAGATCAATTCTTAAAGGCGGCCAATGAGCAGTTCTTC.

V and J are TRBV2 and TRBJ1-1; the D is unclear. Germline V CDR1 and CDR2: SNHLY, FYNNEI. The V and J ends lost 4 bases and 5 bases respectively, with 8 bases between them. CDR3 size: 12 residues. CDR3 region: CASSGMGTEAFF. The CDR3 nucleotides are TGTGCCAGCAGTGGTATGGGTACTGAAGCTTTCTTT.

The V call is TRBV5-1, the J call TRBJ1-5; D gene unclear. The CDR3 is 14 residues long. Germline V CDR1 and CDR2: SGHRS, YFSETQ. Trimming left V 5 bases short and J 0 bases short, with 9 bases between. CDR3 loop: CASSSGYSNQPQHF. CDR3 sequence (DNA): TGCGCCAGCAGTAGCGGGTATAGCAATCAGCCCCAGCATTTT.

The gene calls are TRBV6-2 or TRBV6-3 and TRBJ1-2, with D perhaps matching TRBD1 (5 bases). Germline CDR1 MNHEY, CDR2 SVGEGT. Trimming removed 6 bases from V and 4 bases from J, with 15 bases in between. The CDR3 extends over 14 amino acids. CDR3 loop: CASSRIQGVYGYTF. CDR3 DNA sequence: TGTGCCAGCAGCCGCATCCAGGGCGTCTATGGCTACACCTTC.

The rearrangement joins TRBV6-1 to TRBJ1-6; 8 bases map to TRBD1. After removal of 7 bases from V and 4 bases from J, the junction contained 9 bases not matched to a gene. Germline V gives CDR1 MNHNS, CDR2 SASEGT. CDR3 length: 16 amino acids. This CDR3 reads CASNEDRAHYNSPLHF. The CDR3 nucleotides are TGTGCCAGCAATGAGGACAGGGCGCATTATAATTCACCCCTCCACTTT.

This chain's CDR3 is CAISLLQGTGELFF. The CDR3, as DNA: TGTGCCATCAGCCTACTTCAGGGGACAGGGGAGCTGTTTTTT. The rearrangement links TRBV10-3 to TRBJ2-2; D possibly corresponds to TRBD1 (6 bases). CDR3 length: 14 amino acids. Germline-derived CDR1 and CDR2 are ENHRY and SYGVKD. The V end lost 6 bases, the J end lost 8 bases, and 16 bases lay between the germline ends.